The next 20 T cell receptor beta chains were all read from a single sample in a study of regulatory T cells in long-lasting Graves disease. Described time point: persistent/refractory GD, antithyroid drugs over 5 years with positive TRAb. Following extraction of RNA from PBMCs, that RNA was used to make the TCR library. Libraries of TCR beta came from iRepertoire HTBI primers plus Arm-PCR of CDR3 regions. TCRdb re-called the multiplex PCR reads through MiXCR, storing one row per CDR3 protein. The table includes 310,000 or so distinct CDR3 sequences, 22% detected once. Sequenced here: peripheral blood mononuclear cells (PBMCs), sampled when the disease was refractory, from a patient treated with antithyroid drugs. The receptors stem from a female donor with Graves disease.

The chain combines TRBV29-1 with TRBJ2-5; D may match TRBD1 or TRBD2 (7 bases each). The CDR3 has 14 residues. From germline, CDR1 is SQVTM and CDR2 ANQGSEA. V was trimmed by 1 base and J by 4 bases, leaving 13 bases between them. The CDR3, as DNA: TGCAGCGTTGAAGTGGGAGGGGGCGGAGAGACCCAGTACTTC. Translation: CSVEVGGGGETQYF.

This chain links TRBV19 with TRBJ2-2, with TRBD1 matching 7 bases. From germline, CDR1 is LNHDA and CDR2 SQIVND (reference sequence). CDR3 length: 18 residues. The J segment lost 2 bases and the V segment lost 5 bases, leaving 14 bases of the junction unmatched. The CDR3 bases are TGTGCCAGTAGTGCCGACAGGGTGGCCCTTCTAAACACCGGGGAGCTGTTTTTT. Translation: CASSADRVALLNTGELFF.

The V call is TRBV9, the J call TRBJ1-5; D may be TRBD1 (5 bases). V lost 4 bases, J lost 8 bases, and 16 bases lay in between. This CDR3 has 14 amino acids. Germline assignment: CDR1 SGDLS and CDR2 YYNGEE. The CDR3, as DNA: TGTGCCAGCAGCTTAGCGGGGCACATGGAGCCCCAGCATTTT. Amino acids: CASSLAGHMEPQHF.

This clonotype was picked up many times. V and J are TRBV28 and TRBJ2-7; 9 nucleotides agree with TRBD1. The CDR3 extends over 14 amino acids. Germline CDR1 reads MDHEN; CDR2 reads SYDVKM. V lost 6 bases and J lost 5; bases outside the gene matches: 8. CDR3 bases: TGTGCCAGCAGGACGGGACAGGGACGCGACGAGCAGTACTTC. This codes for CASRTGQGRDEQYF.

This clonotype was picked up a small number of times. The V gene is TRBV30, the J gene TRBJ2-7, with 7 positions matching TRBD2. The CDR3 consists of 14 residues. Germline assignment: CDR1 GTSNPN and CDR2 SVGIG (reference sequence). V was pared by 0 bases and J by 2 bases, with 4 bases of the junction left unmatched. DNA for the CDR3: TGTGCCTGGAGTGTCAGCGGGATGACCTACGAGCAGTACTTC. Protein: CAWSVSGMTYEQYF.

This clonotype has a handful of counts. The chain uses TRBV10-3 and TRBJ1-2; D remains ambiguous. The CDR3 has 12 residues. CDR1 and CDR2 (germline): ENHRY, SYGVKD. V was pared by 3 bases and J by 8 bases, with 10 bases between. The CDR3 here is CAISEHTEGYTF. CDR3 bases: TGTGCCATCAGTGAACACACGGAGGGCTACACCTTC.

This clonotype was detected many times. This chain connects TRBV20-1 to TRBJ2-5; TRBD2 agrees at 9 bases. V was clipped by 5 bases and J by 5 bases; unmatched bases: 12. The CDR3 is made up of 15 amino acids. The germline gives CDR1 DFQATT, CDR2 SNEGSKA (reference sequence). CDR3: CSAGTGTSFGETQYF. CDR3 sequence (DNA): TGCAGTGCTGGGACCGGGACTAGCTTCGGGGAGACCCAGTACTTC.

The CDR3 DNA follows: TGTGCCAGCAGCTTCGGACTAGAAACAGATACGCAGTATTTT. Protein: CASSFGLETDTQYF. This rearrangement joins TRBV7-6 to TRBJ2-3, with 7 bases aligning to TRBD2. The CDR3 totals 14 residues. The J segment lost 3 bases and the V segment lost 3 bases, leaving 3 bases of the junction unmatched. The germline gives CDR1 SGHVS, CDR2 FNYEAQ.

This clonotype has only a few counts. The chain combines TRBV7-9 with TRBJ1-1; no firm D call. V was clipped by 5 bases and J by 7 bases, with 11 bases between them. The germline V gene has CDR1 SEHNR and CDR2 FQNEAQ (reference sequence). The CDR3 is made up of 12 amino acids. The CDR3 sequence is CASSRTVDEAFF. The DNA for the CDR3 is TGTGCCAGCAGCCGGACGGTCGATGAAGCTTTCTTT.

This clonotype came up a few times. The V and J genes are TRBV4-3 and TRBJ1-6; no definite D call. V lost 0 bases and J lost 6, with 9 bases in between. This CDR3 has 15 residues. Per the germline V gene, CDR1 is LGHNA and CDR2 is YSLEER. CDR3 in amino acids: CASSQDRTANSPLHF. The CDR3 DNA sequence: TGCGCCAGCAGCCAAGACAGAACAGCTAATTCACCCCTCCACTTT.

The genes are TRBV5-1 and TRBJ2-5; 7 nucleotides align to TRBD1. CDR3 size: 15 residues. J was trimmed by 2 bases and V by 2 bases; bases with no gene match: 6. Germline V gene data show CDR1 as SGHRS and CDR2 as YFSETQ. In DNA, the CDR3 is TGCGCCAGCAGCTTCGGGACAGCCGAACAAGAGACCCAGTACTTC. This encodes CASSFGTAEQETQYF.

This clonotype has a count of ten or more. The chain employs TRBV7-2 and TRBJ2-2, with D maybe TRBD2 (6 bases). The V end lost 3 bases, the J end lost 4 bases, and 12 bases lay between the germline ends. The CDR3 runs 15 residues. Per germline, CDR1 SGHTA and CDR2 FQGNSA. CDR3 amino acids: CASSLASEGTGELFF. The CDR3 DNA reads as TGTGCCAGCAGCTTGGCTAGCGAGGGCACCGGGGAGCTGTTTTTT. Full variable domain (remainder filled in from reference TRBV7-2 and TRBJ2-2): GAGVSQSPSNKVTEKGKDVELRCDPISGHTALYWYRQSLGQGLEFLIYFQGNSAPDKSGLPSDRFSAERTGGSVSTLTIQRTQQEDSAVYLCASSLASEGTGELFFGEGSRLTVL.

The chain combines TRBV6-1 with TRBJ2-7, with 10 bases lining up with TRBD2. In germline, CDR1 is MNHNS, CDR2 SASEGT. The CDR3 consists of 15 residues. With V trimmed by 6 bases and J by 2 bases, 7 bases remained unmatched. The DNA for the CDR3 is TGTGCCAGCAGGCCCCTAGCGGGAGAGACCTACGAGCAGTACTTC. Protein: CASRPLAGETYEQYF.

This clonotype appeared a few times. This chain joins TRBV19 and TRBJ2-1; 10 bases are shared with TRBD2. CDR3 length equals 16 residues. Germline trimming cut 6 bases from V and 4 bases from J; bases unmatched to any gene: 9. The germline CDR1 and CDR2 sequences are LNHDA and SQIVND (reference sequence). CDR3 protein: CASSSLGTSDYNEQFF. The CDR3, as DNA: TGTGCCAGTAGCAGCCTTGGGACTAGCGATTACAATGAGCAGTTCTTC.

This clonotype was recorded many times. The V gene is TRBV30, the J gene TRBJ1-2; a weak D match, TRBD1 (6 bases). The V gene lost 4 bases and the J gene lost 7 bases, with 13 bases spanning the gap. The CDR3 sequence is 12 residues long. Looked up from germline, CDR1 is GTSNPN and CDR2 is SVGIG (reference sequence). In DNA form, the CDR3 reads TGTGCCTGGACCCCAGGGGACCCTGGCTACACCTTC. It codes for CAWTPGDPGYTF.

This clonotype was recorded many times. DNA for the CDR3: TGTGCCAGCAGCTTGGCCGACCGACAATACGAGCAGTACTTC. Protein sequence: CASSLADRQYEQYF. This chain links TRBV13 with TRBJ2-7, with no clear D. The CDR3 covers 14 residues. Trimming stripped 3 bases from V and 4 bases from J, with 13 bases between. Looked up from germline, CDR1 is PRHDT and CDR2 is FYEKMQ (reference sequence).

This clonotype appeared many times. The chain joins TRBV28 to TRBJ2-7, with D possibly matching TRBD2 (6 bases). This CDR3 contains 12 residues. V shed 6 bases and J shed 4 bases, with 10 bases lying between them. Germline-derived CDR1 and CDR2 are MDHEN and SYDVKM. CDR3 DNA: TGTGCCAGCAGCCTGGACTATTACGAGCAGTACTTC. It is translated as CASSLDYYEQYF.

This chain uses TRBV6-1 with TRBJ2-7, with D possibly being TRBD1 (5 bases). Germline CDR1 MNHNS, CDR2 SASEGT. The CDR3 extends over 14 amino acids. Here the CDR3 reads CASSEGVTASPQFV. The CDR3 DNA is TGTGCCAGCAGTGAAGGGGTGACAGCGAGCCCCCAGTTTGTC.

This clonotype was picked up a small number of times. This chain's CDR3 is CASSVETGRNYEQYF. DNA for the CDR3: TGTGCCAGCAGCGTAGAGACAGGGAGAAACTACGAGCAGTACTTC. V usage is TRBV9 and J usage is TRBJ2-7, with 7 bases fitting TRBD1. The CDR3 runs to 15 residues. Unmatched junction bases numbered 6, after V lost 0 bases and J lost 3 bases. Per the germline V gene, CDR1 is SGDLS and CDR2 is YYNGEE.

The gene calls are TRBV30 and TRBJ1-1; a weak D match, TRBD1 (5 bases). Germline loops: CDR1 GTSNPN, CDR2 SVGIG (reference sequence). V dropped 1 base and J dropped 3 bases, with 18 bases sitting between them. The CDR3 sequence is 16 residues long. The CDR3 reads CAWSAPLYSGDTEAFF. The CDR3 DNA sequence: TGTGCCTGGAGTGCACCCCTTTATTCGGGGGACACTGAAGCTTTCTTT. Supplemented by reference TRBV30 and TRBJ1-1, the full variable domain reads SQTIHQWPATLVQPVGSPLSLECTVEGTSNPNLYWYRQAAGRGLQLLFYSVGIGQISSEVPQNLSASRPQDRQFILSSKKLLLSDSGFYLCAWSAPLYSGDTEAFFGQGTRLTVV.